Below are 3 T cell receptor beta chains sequenced from a single sample in a study of cytotoxic CD8 clonotypes in ibrutinib-treated CLL. Assay used: immunoSEQ multiplex PCR; TCRdb lists only in-frame clones, some missing. The sample carries roughly 200,000 clones, approximately 75% recorded once. The material sequenced was PBMCs, taken after 12 months of ibrutinib treatment. These receptors were obtained from a human donor with chronic lymphocytic leukemia.

The chain is built from TRBV5-1 and TRBJ2-3; D ambiguous. This CDR3 is 15 amino acids long. Germline CDR1 and CDR2: SGHRS and YFSETQ. V shed 4 bases and J shed 2 bases, with 14 bases lying between them. The CDR3 sequence: CASSRLGSPTDTQYF. The CDR3 DNA follows: TGCGCCAGCAGCCGCCTGGGTTCACCCACAGATACGCAGTATTTT.

V gene TRBV11-1 combines with J gene TRBJ2-2, with 7 positions matching TRBD1. Trimming removed 4 bases from V and 3 bases from J; junction bases left unmatched: 8. Germline CDR1 SGHAT, CDR2 FQDESV (reference sequence). The CDR3 has 16 amino acids. CDR3 region: CASSSHRGSDTGELFF. The DNA for the CDR3 is TGTGCCAGCAGCTCGCACAGGGGTTCGGACACCGGGGAGCTGTTTTTT.

The rearrangement joins TRBV27 to TRBJ2-4; D gene ambiguous. Germline values: CDR1 MNHEY, CDR2 SMNVEV (reference sequence). This CDR3 contains 15 residues. V lost 5 bases and J lost 0, with 11 bases in between. The CDR3 DNA reads TGTGCCAGCAGTCACTGGAGCTTAGCCAAAAACATTCAGTACTTC. This sequence encodes CASSHWSLAKNIQYF.